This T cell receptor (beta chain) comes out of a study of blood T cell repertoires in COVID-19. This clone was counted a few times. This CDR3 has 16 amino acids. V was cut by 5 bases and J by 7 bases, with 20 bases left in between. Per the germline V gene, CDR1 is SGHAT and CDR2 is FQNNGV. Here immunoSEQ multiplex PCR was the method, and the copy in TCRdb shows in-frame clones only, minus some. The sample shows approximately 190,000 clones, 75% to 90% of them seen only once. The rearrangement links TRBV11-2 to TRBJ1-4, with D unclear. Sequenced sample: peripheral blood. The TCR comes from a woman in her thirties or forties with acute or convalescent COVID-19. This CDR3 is CASSPGISQRGEKLFF. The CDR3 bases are TGTGCCAGCAGCCCCGGTATATCGCAGAGAGGTGAAAAACTGTTTTTT.